This T cell receptor beta chain is drawn from a study of T cells in Graves' hyperthyroidism and ophthalmopathy. From RNA transcripts, TCR beta CDR3 regions were amplified. HTBI primers drove first-round RT-PCR of the TCR CDR3. TCRdb itself ran the multiplex PCR reads through MiXCR, one entry per CDR3 protein. The sample shows 350,000 to 400,000 distinct CDR3 sequences, under 20% of them seen only once. Germline V lookup: CDR1 SGHAT, CDR2 FQNNGV. CDR3 length equals 13 residues. Trimming shortened V by 2 bases and J by 6 bases, and 7 bases separated the two germline ends. This TCR was recovered from a woman aged 18 to 35 with Graves' hyperthyroidism. The genes are TRBV11-2 and TRBJ2-2, with D hard to call. The sample was blood. This CDR3 is CASSLPHPGELFF. CDR3 bases: TGTGCCAGCAGCTTACCGCATCCCGGGGAGCTGTTTTTT.